This T cell receptor beta chain was sequenced for a study of beta chain features in type 1 diabetes. Of the isolated RNA, all was reverse transcribed, and so the sequenced material was expressed TCRB transcripts. The protocol was immunoSEQ multiplex PCR, while the TCRdb copy is restricted to in-frame clones and leaves out a portion. The profile covers a few hundred thousand clones, with approximately 16% appearing a single time and approximately 0.02% taken by the ten largest. A few counts support this clone. Trimming stripped 2 bases from V and 4 bases from J, with 12 bases between. CDR1 is KGHSH, CDR2 LQKENI, per germline. The CDR3 loop spans 14 amino acids.

The chain is built from TRBV18 and TRBJ2-7; D ambiguous. The sequenced material came from naive CD4+ T cells from blood. This clonotype was obtained from a woman between 18 and 30 years old in good health. The CDR3 DNA is TGTGCCAGCTCACCAAGGCGGCTAGAGTACGAGCAGTACTTC. Translated, it gives CASSPRRLEYEQYF.